Listed below are T cell receptor beta chains from one sample, sequenced in a study of cytomegalovirus exposure and HLA in healthy donors. Assay used: immunoSEQ multiplex PCR; TCRdb lists only in-frame clones, some missing. Among 100,000 to 120,000 clones listed, over 70% were seen once. Material for sequencing was PBMCs. These receptors all stem from a man younger than 40 in good health and CMV-seronegative. Each CDR3 is given with its conserved first and last residue. Each record gives: CDR3 length, V gene, D gene, J gene, clone size, CDR3 protein, CDR3 DNA. The D gene is left open where the match is weak. Size tells how often a clone was seen (once, few, many) or the class of an expanded clone, and some rows leave it out.

18,TRBV10-3,TRBD1,TRBJ1-3,.,CAISPIKMGTGSGNTIYF,TGTGCCATCAGTCCGATTAAAATGGGGACAGGGTCTGGAAACACCATATATTTT
12,TRBV30,TRBD1,TRBJ1-5,.,CAWGQGPGPQHF,TGTGCCTGGGGACAGGGACCGGGGCCCCAGCATTTT
13,TRBV2,.,TRBJ2-7,.,CASTQSASYEQYF,TGTGCCAGCACTCAGAGCGCTTCCTACGAGCAGTACTTC
17,TRBV7-2,.,TRBJ2-7,.,CASSPSHFRGASYEQYF,TGTGCCAGCAGCCCATCCCACTTCCGCGGGGCCAGCTACGAGCAGTACTTC
15,TRBV9,.,TRBJ2-5,.,CASSVGSVNWETQYF,TGTGCCAGCAGCGTGGGTAGCGTGAACTGGGAGACCCAGTACTTC
16,TRBV11-3,TRBD2,TRBJ2-7,.,CASSLGAAGRGYEQYF,TGTGCCAGCAGCTTAGGGGCAGCGGGACGTGGTTACGAGCAGTACTTC
15,TRBV28,TRBD1,TRBJ1-3,.,CASSSTGQGPTQEYF,TGTGCCAGCAGTTCTACGGGACAGGGTCCAACACAGGAATACTTT
14,TRBV10-2,.,TRBJ2-2,.,CASREGRRPGELFF,TGCGCCAGCAGGGAAGGGAGACGCCCCGGGGAGCTGTTTTTT
14,TRBV6-5,TRBD1,TRBJ1-4,.,CASSRTGKDEKLFF,TGTGCCAGCAGTCGGACAGGGAAGGATGAAAAACTGTTTTTT
18,TRBV4-1,TRBD2,TRBJ2-7,.,CASSQGLAGGTGHYEQYF,TGCGCCAGCAGCCAGGGACTAGCGGGAGGGACCGGACACTACGAGCAGTACTTC
14,TRBV4-2,TRBD2,TRBJ2-1,.,CASSPLAGGLEQFF,TGTGCCAGCAGCCCCTTAGCGGGAGGGCTTGAGCAGTTCTTC
14,TRBV5-1,.,TRBJ1-1,.,CASSFQGGITEAFF,TGCGCCAGCAGCTTTCAGGGAGGAATCACTGAAGCTTTCTTT
15,TRBV28,TRBD1,TRBJ2-5,.,CASSFIGQGGETQYF,TGTGCCAGCAGTTTTATAGGACAGGGAGGAGAGACCCAGTACTTC
16,TRBV11-2,TRBD1,TRBJ1-1,.,CASRTVRGQGAWEAFF,TGTGCCAGCAGGACTGTAAGGGGACAGGGGGCATGGGAGGCTTTCTTT
13,TRBV19,TRBD1,TRBJ1-1,.,CATSRQGSSEAFF,TGTGCGACCAGTAGACAGGGAAGCTCTGAAGCTTTCTTT
18,TRBV10-3,TRBD2,TRBJ2-1,.,CAIRGTGTTLRSYNEQFF,TGTGCCATCAGGGGAACCGGGACTACCCTAAGGTCCTACAATGAGCAGTTCTTC
13,TRBV19,TRBD1,TRBJ1-5,few,CASSTDRVQPQHF,TGTGCCAGTAGTACCGACAGGGTTCAGCCCCAGCATTTT
12,TRBV5-6,.,TRBJ2-3,once,CASSPNTDTQYF,TGTGCCAGCAGCCCCAACACAGATACGCAGTATTTT
12,TRBV2,TRBD2,TRBJ2-7,.,CASSDPGGEQYF,TGTGCCAGCAGTGATCCGGGGGGCGAGCAGTACTTC
13,TRBV7-8,.,TRBJ2-7,.,CASHEDMSYEQYF,TGTGCCAGCCATGAGGACATGTCCTACGAGCAGTACTTC
15,TRBV10-2,.,TRBJ1-6,medium-sized,CASSEGGGVNSPLHF,TGCGCCAGCAGTGAGGGGGGCGGAGTGAATTCACCCCTCCACTTT
15,TRBV29-1,TRBD2,TRBJ2-3,.,CSVESSGTSTDTQYF,TGCAGCGTTGAATCTAGCGGGACTAGCACAGATACGCAGTATTTT